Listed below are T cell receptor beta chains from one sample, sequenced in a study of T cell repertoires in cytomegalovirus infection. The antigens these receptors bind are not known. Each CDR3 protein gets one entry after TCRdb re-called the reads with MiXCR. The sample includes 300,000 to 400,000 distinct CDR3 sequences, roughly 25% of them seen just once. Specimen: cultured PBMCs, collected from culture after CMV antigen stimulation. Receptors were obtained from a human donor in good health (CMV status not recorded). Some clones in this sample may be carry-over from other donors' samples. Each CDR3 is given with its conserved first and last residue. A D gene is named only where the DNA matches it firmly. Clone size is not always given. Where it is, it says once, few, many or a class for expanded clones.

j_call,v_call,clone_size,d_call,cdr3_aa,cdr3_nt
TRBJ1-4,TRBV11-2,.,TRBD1,CASSDGQGTNEKLFF,TGTGCCAGCAGCGACGGACAGGGTACAAATGAAAAACTGTTTTTT
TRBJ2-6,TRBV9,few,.,CASSVAGAPGANVLTF,TGTGCCAGCAGCGTAGCGGGGGCTCCTGGGGCCAACGTCCTGACTTTC
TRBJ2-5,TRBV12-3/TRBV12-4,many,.,CASSLAWTSSETQYF,TGTGCCAGCAGTTTAGCCTGGACATCCTCAGAGACCCAGTACTTC
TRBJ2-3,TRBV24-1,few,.,CATSEGSTDTQYF,TGTGCCACCAGTGAAGGCAGCACAGATACGCAGTATTTT
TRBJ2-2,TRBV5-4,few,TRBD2,CASSTSGRAGELFF,TGTGCCAGCAGCACTAGCGGGAGGGCCGGGGAGCTGTTTTTT
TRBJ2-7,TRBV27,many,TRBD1,CASSWDAGTGSYEQYF,TGTGCCAGCAGTTGGGACGCCGGGACAGGGTCATACGAGCAGTACTTC
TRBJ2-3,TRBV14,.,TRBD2,CASSQATSFPDTQYF,TGTGCCAGCAGCCAAGCGACTAGCTTTCCAGATACGCAGTATTTT
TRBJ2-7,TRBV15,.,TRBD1,CATSRVGDRSF,TGTGCCACCAGCAGAGTTGGGGACAGGAGCTTC
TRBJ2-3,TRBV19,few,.,CASVPGAGNTDTQYF,TGTGCCAGCGTTCCTGGAGCCGGGAACACAGATACGCAGTATTTT
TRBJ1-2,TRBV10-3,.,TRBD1,CAITPGQETYGYTF,TGTGCCATCACTCCGGGACAGGAGACCTATGGCTACACCTTC
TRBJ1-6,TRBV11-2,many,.,CASSFLESSPLHF,TGTGCCAGCAGCTTTTTGGAGAGTTCACCCCTCCACTTT
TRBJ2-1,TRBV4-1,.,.,CASSQVSGYEQFF,TGCGCCAGCAGCCAAGTCAGCGGGTATGAGCAGTTCTTC
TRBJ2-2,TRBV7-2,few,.,CASSLQPARAGAGELFF,TGTGCCAGCAGCTTACAGCCCGCCAGGGCGGGTGCCGGGGAGCTGTTTTTT
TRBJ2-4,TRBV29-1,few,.,CSVASGGKNIQYF,TGCAGCGTTGCATCAGGTGGCAAAAACATTCAGTACTTC
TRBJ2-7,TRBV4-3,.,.,CASSQEWQGREYF,TGCGCCAGCAGCCAAGAATGGCAGGGGAGGGAGTACTTC
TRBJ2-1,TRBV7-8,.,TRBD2,CASSLGGSDEQFF,TGTGCCAGCAGCTTAGGCGGGAGTGATGAGCAGTTCTTC
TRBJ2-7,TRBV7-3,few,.,CASSLVSETEQYF,TGTGCCAGCAGCTTAGTGTCAGAGACCGAGCAGTACTTC
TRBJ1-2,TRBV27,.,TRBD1,CASRQNRGNGYTF,TGTGCCAGCAGGCAAAACAGGGGAAACGGCTACACCTTC